The source of this T cell receptor (beta chain) is a study of tumor-infiltrating lymphocytes in primary liver carcinoma. On the study more broadly: Both sexes were represented among patients, who were 30 to 69 years old.

The approximately 20-31 mg bulk tissue piece was not sorted before simultaneous RNA and DNA extraction. Surgical resection served as treatment for the primary liver carcinoma of these patients. Patients carried chronic HBV infection without prior treatment. A primer in the constant region served to generate TCR beta cDNA from 500 ng of total RNA. Employing slightly modified ARM-PCR, three nested multiplex PCR rounds were run, and these gave rise to the TCR beta libraries. The first two PCR rounds used TRBV1-TRBV30 primers with a Cbeta primer, approximately 10 cycles each. A single record per CDR3 protein comes from TCRdb applying MiXCR to the multiplex PCR reads. The sample lists around 78,000 distinct CDR3 sequences, 71% occurring once. Trimming cost V 6 bases and J 9 bases; bases outside gene matches: 7. This CDR3 comprises 13 residues. Looked up from germline, CDR1 is SGHDN and CDR2 is FVKESK.

The material sequenced was liver tumor tissue from sampling region 4. The subset is: tumor region T4, right-lateral pole. This chain joins TRBV14 and TRBJ2-7; 11 bases align to TRBD2. The clonotype was recovered from a woman aged 55-69 years with primary liver carcinoma and hepatitis B virus infection. The CDR3 bases are TGTGCCAGCAGTCAACTAGCGGGAGTAGGGCAGTACTTC. Translation: CASSQLAGVGQYF.